Sequencing of this T cell receptor beta chain was carried out in a study of blood T cell repertoires in COVID-19. Study-wide context: Samples taken during acute and convalescent COVID-19 were collected in the United States, Italy and Spain. In each case, the material was cDNA or gDNA derived from T cells, B-cell-depleted T cells, or PBMCs.

Method: immunoSEQ multiplex PCR; TCRdb's copy keeps in-frame clones and lacks some. Of about 230,000 clones in the sample, over 70% were seen once. This CDR3 is 17 amino acids long. J gave up 7 bases and V 4 bases, and 16 bases lay outside the gene matches. CDR1 SGHTA and CDR2 FQGTGA come from the germline V gene. The TCR originated in an elderly woman with acute or convalescent COVID-19. This sequence joins TRBV7-3 and TRBJ2-1, with TRBD2 identical over 7 bases. The sequenced sample was peripheral blood. The CDR3 DNA reads as TGTGCCAGCAGCTCCCATTTCGGCGGGAGAGGGGTAAATGAGCAGTTCTTC. Translation gives CASSSHFGGRGVNEQFF.